This entry is about one TCR beta chain. These data originate in a study of blood T cell repertoires in COVID-19. Study at large: Spain, Italy and the United States supplied samples that represented acute and convalescent COVID-19.

Per the study methods: Researchers report that nucleated cell counts were estimated from reference gene primer amplification. Clones were read by immunoSEQ multiplex PCR, and TCRdb kept only the in-frame ones, dropping some. V, J and clone size are taken as reported in that table, and D and trimming were inferred from the DNA itself. The sample holds 200,000 to 250,000 clones; about 86% are singletons and the top ten take approximately 3%. The CDR3 spans 14 residues. Trimming at V came to 5 bases and at J to 1 base, leaving 3 bases not matched to a gene. CDR1 is MDHEN and CDR2 is SYDVKM in the germline V gene.

Sequencing was carried out using peripheral blood. This chain connects TRBV28 to TRBJ2-7, with 9 nucleotides matching TRBD1. This receptor was taken from a woman aged 25 to 39 who had recovered from COVID-19. In DNA form, the CDR3 reads TGTGCCAGCAGTCCCGGACAGGGGTCCTACGAGCAGTACTTC. This gives the protein CASSPGQGSYEQYF.